This entry lists 20 T cell receptor beta chains sequenced from one sample in a study of HIV-infected children after antiretroviral therapy interruption. Treatment noted: PENTA 11 planned treatment interruption arm or continuous ART arm. The TCR library was built from RNA with a 3' RACE protocol and unique molecular identifiers. TCRdb recomputed calls from the 3' RACE reads with MiXCR, one row per CDR3 protein. The sample contains 40,000 to 50,000 distinct CDR3 sequences, 4.3% of which appear only once. The starting material was CD45RA+ CD4+ T cells from PBMCs, pooled from several time points, obtained from a donor given antiretroviral therapy, either interrupted or continuous. Documented subset: naive CD4+ CD45RA+ CD45RO- T cells. The receptors derive from a pool of human donors with HIV.

By sample fraction, this clonotype is medium-sized. V gene TRBV7-2 combines with J gene TRBJ2-7; 7 bases are a match to TRBD2. With 5 bases clipped from V and 3 bases from J, the junction kept 7 bases outside the gene matches. The CDR3 consists of 14 residues. Per germline, CDR1 SGHTA and CDR2 FQGNSA. The DNA of the CDR3 is TGTGCCAGCAGCACCGGGACTACCATCTACGAGCAGTACTTC. Its protein is CASSTGTTIYEQYF.

This clonotype was counted ten times or more. The V gene is TRBV7-2, the J gene TRBJ1-1; D is perhaps TRBD1 (5 bases). Germline lookup yields CDR1 SGHTA and CDR2 FQGNSA. V dropped 5 bases and J dropped 0 bases, with 10 bases sitting between them. CDR3 length equals 14 residues. The CDR3 DNA is TGTGCCAGCAGCATGGGGCCCATGAACACTGAAGCTTTCTTT. Translating it yields CASSMGPMNTEAFF.

The V gene is TRBV6-2 or TRBV6-3, the J gene TRBJ1-2; D gene unclear. The CDR3 sequence is 13 residues long. V dropped 6 bases and J dropped 5 bases, with 13 bases sitting between them. Germline V lookup: CDR1 MNHEY, CDR2 SVGEGT. The DNA of the CDR3 is TGTGCCAGCAGCCCGGGTGTTAGGTATGGCTACACCTTC. It is translated as CASSPGVRYGYTF.

The chain recombines TRBV6-4 with TRBJ2-1; 7 bases map to TRBD1. The CDR3 length is 13 residues. Germline CDR1 and CDR2: MRHNA and SNTAGT. The V and J ends lost 8 bases and 1 base, in that order; junction bases with no gene match: 2. Here the CDR3 reads CASRDSSYNEQFF. The CDR3 coding sequence is TGTGCCAGCCGGGACAGTTCCTACAATGAGCAGTTCTTC.

This clonotype was seen repeatedly, ten times or more. The chain has TRBV4-1 and TRBJ1-5, with 7 bases fitting TRBD1. Germline CDR1 reads MGHRA; CDR2 reads YSYEKL. The CDR3 is 17 residues long. With V trimmed by 4 bases and J by 3 bases, 12 bases remained unmatched. The chain's CDR3 is CASSRHTGEGLNQPQHF. CDR3 nucleotide sequence: TGCGCCAGCAGCCGCCATACAGGGGAAGGGCTCAATCAGCCCCAGCATTTT.

This clonotype was seen repeatedly, ten times or more. The J gene is TRBJ2-7, the V gene TRBV10-3; D unresolved. Germline loops: CDR1 ENHRY, CDR2 SYGVKD. CDR3 length equals 14 residues. V was clipped by 11 bases and J by 0 bases, with 17 bases between them. The CDR3 loop is CAVQNGLNSYEQYF. As DNA, the CDR3 is TGTGCCGTCCAAAACGGCCTCAACTCCTACGAGCAGTACTTC.

At least ten counts were recorded for this clonotype. V is TRBV12-3 or TRBV12-4 and J is TRBJ1-5; 8 bases match TRBD1. The V gene end was trimmed by 6 bases and the J gene end by 8 bases; junction bases not matched to a gene: 9. This CDR3 has 14 residues. The CDR3 region is CASSLRTGPKPQHF. CDR3 sequence (DNA): TGTGCCAGCAGCCTCCGGACAGGGCCCAAGCCCCAGCATTTT.

At least ten counts were recorded for this clonotype. The chain uses TRBV12-3 or TRBV12-4 and TRBJ2-6, with a possible D match to TRBD1 (6 bases). The germline V and J ends were trimmed by 3 bases and 0 bases, with 12 bases remaining between them. The CDR3 is made up of 17 amino acids. CDR3 in amino acids: CASSLGQVLSGANVLTF. CDR3 bases: TGTGCCAGCAGTTTGGGACAAGTCCTCTCTGGGGCCAACGTCCTGACTTTC.

This clonotype was observed at least ten times. The V call is TRBV7-9, the J call TRBJ1-2; 7 bases match TRBD1. CDR1 is SEHNR, CDR2 FQNEAQ, per germline (reference sequence). Unmatched junction bases numbered 6, after V lost 5 bases and J lost 6 bases. The CDR3 sequence is 13 residues long. The CDR3 loop reads CASSPGGGHGYTF. The DNA of the CDR3 is TGTGCCAGCAGCCCCGGAGGGGGCCATGGCTACACCTTC.

This clonotype was counted many times. The CDR3 spells CASTLEDSGEQFF. CDR3 bases: TGTGCCAGCACCTTGGAGGACTCCGGTGAGCAGTTCTTC. V gene TRBV12-3 or TRBV12-4 combines with J gene TRBJ2-1, with D perhaps TRBD2 (5 bases). Trimming pared 7 bases from V and 9 bases from J, leaving 16 bases between. The CDR3 loop spans 13 amino acids.

This clonotype showed up many times. The chain recombines TRBV3-1 with TRBJ2-1, with 7 bases that match TRBD1. This CDR3 has 16 residues. The germline CDR1 and CDR2 sequences are LGHDT and YNNKEL (reference sequence). Unmatched junction bases numbered 11, after V lost 1 base and J lost 8 bases. This CDR3 is CASSQGGTVTGHEQFF. CDR3 coding DNA: TGTGCCAGCAGCCAAGGTGGGACAGTCACGGGTCATGAGCAGTTCTTC.

This clonotype was counted many times. The chain has TRBV24-1 and TRBJ2-1; D gene uncertain. V lost 4 bases and J 6 bases, leaving 12 bases between the germline ends. The length of the CDR3 is 14 residues. Germline CDR1 KGHDR, CDR2 SFDVKD. The CDR3 protein is CATSEVRTSNEQFF. For the CDR3, the DNA is TGTGCCACCAGTGAGGTAAGGACCAGCAATGAGCAGTTCTTC.

Many counts were recorded for this clonotype. The V and J genes are TRBV9 and TRBJ1-2, with D unresolved. V lost 0 bases to trimming and J lost 4 bases, with 10 bases between them. Looked up from germline, CDR1 is SGDLS and CDR2 is YYNGEE. CDR3 length equals 14 residues. CDR3 DNA: TGTGCCAGCAGCGTAGCCGGTTTGAGCTATGGCTACACCTTC. Its protein product is CASSVAGLSYGYTF.

The rearrangement links TRBV10-1 to TRBJ2-2; D unresolved. The V end was cut by 5 bases, the J end by 9 bases, with 13 bases between. The CDR3 totals 13 residues. Germline V gene data show CDR1 as WNHNN and CDR2 as SYGVQD (reference sequence). The CDR3 spells CASSPGPARELFF. The CDR3 DNA reads TGCGCCAGCAGTCCGGGTCCGGCCAGGGAGCTGTTTTTT.

This clonotype was recorded at least ten times. The chain employs TRBV11-3 and TRBJ2-1, with 8 positions matching TRBD2. The CDR3 is 16 amino acids. The junction had 7 bases not matched to a gene; V was cut back by 5 bases and J by 1 base. Germline CDR1 and CDR2: SGHNT and YENEEA. The CDR3 coding sequence is TGTGCCAGCAGCCTGTTAGCGGGGTTTTCCTACAATGAGCAGTTCTTC. Its translation: CASSLLAGFSYNEQFF.

This clonotype was found many times. This chain joins TRBV28 and TRBJ2-1; D is ambiguous. Germline V lookup: CDR1 MDHEN, CDR2 SYDVKM. This CDR3 comprises 17 residues. Trimming stripped 5 bases from V and 0 bases from J, with 17 bases between. The CDR3 here is CASSPYQTSNSYNEQFF. The CDR3 DNA follows: TGTGCCAGCAGTCCCTACCAAACATCCAACTCCTACAATGAGCAGTTCTTC.

This clonotype was observed at least ten times. The chain uses TRBV5-1 and TRBJ1-2; weak D call: TRBD1 (5 bases). Germline CDR1 is SGHRS and CDR2 is YFSETQ. This CDR3 region has 13 residues. The V end lost 5 bases, the J end lost 6 bases, and 14 bases lay between the germline ends. The CDR3: CASRTEADNGYTF. The CDR3 DNA reads as TGCGCCAGCAGAACCGAGGCGGACAATGGCTACACCTTC.

This clonotype was detected ten times or more. This chain uses TRBV6-5 with TRBJ2-6; D is perhaps TRBD2 (6 bases). The CDR3 has 17 residues. The germline gives CDR1 MNHEY, CDR2 SVGAGI. V was pared by 9 bases and J by 2 bases, with 20 bases between. CDR3 protein: CASCEEGALTGANVLTF. The CDR3 coding sequence is TGTGCCAGTTGCGAGGAGGGCGCTTTAACTGGGGCCAACGTCCTGACTTTC.

This clonotype showed up many times. The chain is built from TRBV28 and TRBJ2-1, with D hard to call. Trimming stripped 3 bases from V and 7 bases from J, with 4 bases between. The CDR3 length is 11 residues. The germline CDR1 and CDR2 sequences are MDHEN and SYDVKM. CDR3: CASSLRNEQFF. DNA of the CDR3: TGTGCCAGCAGTTTGAGGAATGAGCAGTTCTTC.

This clonotype was seen many times. This sequence joins TRBV9 and TRBJ2-3; the D gene is possibly TRBD1 (5 bases). The CDR3 consists of 14 residues. In germline, CDR1 is SGDLS, CDR2 YYNGEE. V was shortened by 0 bases and J by 7 bases, with 12 bases between the two germline ends. The CDR3 nucleotides are TGTGCCAGCAGCGTAGGACGCGGACAAAATACGCAGTATTTT. Encoded protein: CASSVGRGQNTQYF.